This T cell receptor beta chain was captured by sequencing in a study of radiotherapy plus CTLA-4 blockade in lung cancer. V dropped 1 base and J dropped 5 bases, with 9 bases sitting between them. The CDR3 length is 13 residues. Germline CDR1 is LNHDA and CDR2 is SQIVND (reference sequence). Assay: immunoSEQ multiplex PCR; the TCRdb copy retains only in-frame clones and omits some. Found here are roughly 66,000 clones, approximately 82% of them singletons; the top ten hold approximately 4.1%. The chain employs TRBV19 and TRBJ2-7; a possible D gene is TRBD2 (5 bases). This specimen was peripheral blood, taken from a patient treated with radiotherapy plus ipilimumab. The source of this sequence is a human donor with non-small cell lung cancer who had a partial response to radiotherapy plus ipilimumab. DNA of the CDR3: TGTGCCAGTAGTATAGGAGGGCTAAACGAGCAGTACTTC. Protein: CASSIGGLNEQYF.